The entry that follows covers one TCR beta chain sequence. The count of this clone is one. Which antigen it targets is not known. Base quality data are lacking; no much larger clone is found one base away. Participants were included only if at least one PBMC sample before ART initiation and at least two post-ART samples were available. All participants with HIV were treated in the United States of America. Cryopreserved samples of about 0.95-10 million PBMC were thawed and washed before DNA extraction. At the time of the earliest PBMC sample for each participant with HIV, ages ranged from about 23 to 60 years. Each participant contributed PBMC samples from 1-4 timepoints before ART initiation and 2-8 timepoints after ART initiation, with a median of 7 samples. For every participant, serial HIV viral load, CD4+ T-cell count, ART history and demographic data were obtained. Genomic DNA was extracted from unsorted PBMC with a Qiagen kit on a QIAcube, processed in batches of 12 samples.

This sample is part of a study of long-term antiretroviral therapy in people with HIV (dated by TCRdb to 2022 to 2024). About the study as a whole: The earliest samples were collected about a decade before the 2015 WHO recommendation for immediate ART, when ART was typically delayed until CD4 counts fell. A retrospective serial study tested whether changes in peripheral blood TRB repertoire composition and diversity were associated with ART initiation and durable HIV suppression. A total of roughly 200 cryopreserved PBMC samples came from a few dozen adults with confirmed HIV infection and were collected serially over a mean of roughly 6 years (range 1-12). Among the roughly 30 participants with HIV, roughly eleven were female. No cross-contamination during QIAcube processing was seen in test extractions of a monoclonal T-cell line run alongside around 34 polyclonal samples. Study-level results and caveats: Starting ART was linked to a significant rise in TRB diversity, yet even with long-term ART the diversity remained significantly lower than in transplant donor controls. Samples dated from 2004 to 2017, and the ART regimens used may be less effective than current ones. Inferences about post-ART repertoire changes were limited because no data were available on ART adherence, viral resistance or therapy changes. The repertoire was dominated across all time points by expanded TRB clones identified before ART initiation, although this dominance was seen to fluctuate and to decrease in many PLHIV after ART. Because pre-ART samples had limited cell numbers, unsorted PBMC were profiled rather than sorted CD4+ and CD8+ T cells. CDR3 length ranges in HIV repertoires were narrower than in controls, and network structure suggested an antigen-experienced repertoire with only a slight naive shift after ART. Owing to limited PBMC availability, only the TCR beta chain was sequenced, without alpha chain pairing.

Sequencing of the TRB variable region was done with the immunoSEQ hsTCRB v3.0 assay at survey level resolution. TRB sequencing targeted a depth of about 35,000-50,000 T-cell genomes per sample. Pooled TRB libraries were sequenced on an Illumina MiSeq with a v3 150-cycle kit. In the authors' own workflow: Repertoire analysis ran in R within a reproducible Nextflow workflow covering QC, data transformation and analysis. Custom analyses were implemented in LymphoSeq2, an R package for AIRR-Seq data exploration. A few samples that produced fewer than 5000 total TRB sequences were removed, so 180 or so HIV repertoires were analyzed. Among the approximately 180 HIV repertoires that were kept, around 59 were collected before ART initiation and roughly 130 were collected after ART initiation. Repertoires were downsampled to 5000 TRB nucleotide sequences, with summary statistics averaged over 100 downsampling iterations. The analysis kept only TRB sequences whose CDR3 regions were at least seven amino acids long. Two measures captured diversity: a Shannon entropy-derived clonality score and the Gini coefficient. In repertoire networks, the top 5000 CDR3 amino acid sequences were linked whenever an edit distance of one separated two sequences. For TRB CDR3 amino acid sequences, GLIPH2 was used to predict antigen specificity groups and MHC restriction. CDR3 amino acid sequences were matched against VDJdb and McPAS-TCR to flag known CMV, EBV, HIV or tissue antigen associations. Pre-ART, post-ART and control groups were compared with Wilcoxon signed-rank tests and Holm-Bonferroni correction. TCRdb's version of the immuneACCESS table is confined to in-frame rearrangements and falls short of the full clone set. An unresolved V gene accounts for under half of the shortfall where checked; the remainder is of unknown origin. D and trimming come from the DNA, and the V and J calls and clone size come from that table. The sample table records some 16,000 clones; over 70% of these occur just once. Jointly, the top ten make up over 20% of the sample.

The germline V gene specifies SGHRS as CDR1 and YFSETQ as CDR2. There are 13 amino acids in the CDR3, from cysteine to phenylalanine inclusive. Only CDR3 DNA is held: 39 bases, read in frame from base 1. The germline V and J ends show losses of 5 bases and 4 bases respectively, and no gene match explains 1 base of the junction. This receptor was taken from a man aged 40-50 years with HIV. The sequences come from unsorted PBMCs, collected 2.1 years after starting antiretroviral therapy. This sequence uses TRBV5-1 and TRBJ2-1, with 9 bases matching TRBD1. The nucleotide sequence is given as TGCGCCAGCAGGACAGGGGGATACAATGAGCAGTTCTTC. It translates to CASRTGGYNEQFF.